The 32 T cell receptor beta chains reported below all come from one sample, sequenced in a study of cytomegalovirus exposure and HLA in healthy donors. PCR amplification relied on 60 Vbeta primers (plus 13 Jbeta primers). The protocol was immunoSEQ multiplex PCR, while the TCRdb copy is restricted to in-frame clones and leaves out a portion. Of around 180,000 clones detected, roughly 82% appear once; the ten largest clones hold roughly 0.5%. Input material: PBMCs. These receptors were collected from a woman aged 45-65 years in good health and CMV-seronegative.

This clone was observed a few times. The chain has TRBV18 and TRBJ1-1; 7 bases are a match to TRBD1. This CDR3 region has 14 residues. Germline CDR1 KGHSH, CDR2 LQKENI. V dropped 5 bases and J dropped 4; count of bases not matched to a gene: 7. The CDR3 protein is CASSRDSWTTEAFF. DNA of the CDR3: TGTGCCAGCTCAAGGGACAGCTGGACCACTGAAGCTTTCTTT.

The V and J genes are TRBV6-5 and TRBJ2-7; 7 nucleotides match TRBD1. From germline, CDR1 is MNHEY and CDR2 SVGAGI. The CDR3 has 13 residues. V lost 4 bases to trimming and J lost 1 base; unmatched junction nucleotides: 1. In DNA, the CDR3 is TGTGCCAGCAGTTTGGACAGGTCCTACGAGCAGTACTTC. Encoded protein: CASSLDRSYEQYF.

This chain uses TRBV27 with TRBJ2-5; 13 positions agree with TRBD2. The CDR3 is 16 amino acids. Germline V gives CDR1 MNHEY, CDR2 SMNVEV (reference sequence). V lost 2 bases and J lost 5; bases outside the gene matches: 5. Here the CDR3 reads CASSLTSGRARETQYF. The CDR3 DNA follows: TGTGCCAGCAGTTTAACTAGCGGGAGGGCCAGGGAGACCCAGTACTTC.

Details on this clone: The junction and the germline gene differ at one end; a read error may be behind it. The same CDR3 is also encoded by other DNA sequences in this sample. The chain uses TRBV2 and TRBJ1-1; 7 nucleotides line up with TRBD1. Germline CDR1 is SNHLY and CDR2 is FYNNEI. The CDR3 extends over 14 amino acids. CDR3 sequence reads: CASSVDRSNTEAFF. CDR3 in DNA: TGTGCCAGCAGTGTGGACAGGTCGAACACTGAAGCTTTCTTC.

V usage is TRBV10-3 and J usage is TRBJ2-7, with a tentative D call TRBD2 (5 bases). Between the trimmed V and J ends, which lost 2 bases and 3 bases, there was a span of 23 bases. CDR3 length: 18 residues. Germline CDR1 and CDR2: ENHRY and SYGVKD. For the CDR3, the DNA is TGTGCCATCAGTGAGATTGCTTTTAGTGCGAGACGGGGCTACGAGCAGTACTTC. Residues: CAISEIAFSARRGYEQYF.

The rearrangement uses TRBV7-9 and TRBJ1-2; 10 bases are shared with TRBD1. The CDR3 runs to 14 residues. With V trimmed by 2 bases and J by 6 bases, 3 bases remained unmatched. Germline CDR1 and CDR2: SEHNR and FQNEAQ (reference sequence). The chain's CDR3 is CASSLSGTGDGYTF. As DNA, the CDR3 is TGTGCCAGCAGCTTAAGTGGGACAGGGGATGGCTACACCTTC.

The chain carries TRBV7-2 and TRBJ1-1, with D uncertain. This CDR3 comprises 14 residues. Trimming removed 5 bases from V and 4 bases from J, with 14 bases in between. Germline V gene data show CDR1 as SGHTA and CDR2 as FQGNSA. The CDR3 DNA sequence: TGTGCCAGCAGCCCGCGGAGTATAGGCACTGAAGCTTTCTTT. Translated: CASSPRSIGTEAFF.

The genes are TRBV11-1 and TRBJ2-5; tentatively, D is TRBD2 (6 bases). V lost 5 bases and J lost 5, with 12 bases in between. This CDR3 is built from 13 residues. Germline assignment: CDR1 SGHAT and CDR2 FQDESV (reference sequence). The CDR3 reads CASSPNAGETQYF. In nucleotides, the CDR3 is TGTGCCAGCAGCCCCAACGCGGGGGAGACCCAGTACTTC.

This chain connects TRBV10-3 to TRBJ2-3; D remains unclear. In germline, CDR1 is ENHRY, CDR2 SYGVKD. This CDR3 region has 12 residues. V was clipped by 8 bases and J by 4 bases, with 10 bases between them. The CDR3 DNA is TGTGCCATCTCAGACTTTGCAGATACGCAGTATTTT. It encodes CAISDFADTQYF.

V is TRBV5-1 and J is TRBJ1-2; 7 bases align to TRBD1. Germline V lookup: CDR1 SGHRS, CDR2 YFSETQ. Trimming removed 2 bases from V and 6 bases from J; junction bases left unmatched: 7. CDR3 length: 14 amino acids. CDR3 nucleotide sequence: TGCGCCAGCAGCTTCACCGGGACAGACCATGGCTACACCTTC. It is translated as CASSFTGTDHGYTF.

Turning to this clone: An end of the junction differs from the germline gene, which may be a read error. The gene calls are TRBV11-3 and TRBJ2-2; TRBD1 matches 9 bases. This CDR3 has 20 amino acids. CDR1 is SGHNT, CDR2 YENEEA, per germline. CDR3 coding DNA: TGTGCCAGCACGCCCCCTAGGGCAAACAGGGGGCCAGCGAACATCGGGGAGCTGTTTTTT. Its translation is CASTPPRANRGPANIGELFF.

This chain uses TRBV18 with TRBJ2-7, with D tentatively TRBD1 (5 bases). The germline gives CDR1 KGHSH, CDR2 LQKENI. The CDR3 contains 16 residues. With 4 bases removed from V and 0 bases from J, the gap between germline ends came to 16 bases. CDR3 region: CASSLTGRVSSYEQYF. Written as DNA, the CDR3 is TGTGCCAGCTCACTTACGGGCAGGGTGAGCTCCTACGAGCAGTACTTC.

The V call is TRBV9, the J call TRBJ1-3; D gene ambiguous. Deletions cut 3 bases from V and 6 bases from J, with 7 bases between. Germline values: CDR1 SGDLS, CDR2 YYNGEE. CDR3 length: 12 residues. The CDR3 DNA reads TGTGCCAGCAGCGAAAACACAAACACCATATATTTT. It yields the protein CASSENTNTIYF.

CDR3 sequence reads: CASSDRRTGANVLTF. The CDR3 DNA reads TGCGCCAGCAGTGATCGGCGGACTGGGGCCAACGTCCTGACTTTC. The chain is built from TRBV10-1 and TRBJ2-6; D call uncertain. Germline V gives CDR1 WNHNN, CDR2 SYGVQD (reference sequence). Deletions cut 3 bases from V and 2 bases from J, with 8 bases between. The CDR3 is made up of 15 amino acids.

The gene calls are TRBV4-2 and TRBJ1-1; no reliable D call. Germline V gene sequence: CDR1 LGHNA, CDR2 YNFKEQ. The CDR3 consists of 13 residues. The ends were cut back, 4 bases at V and 4 bases at J, with 10 bases in the middle. The CDR3 nucleotides are TGTGCCAGCAGCCGCCCCCCGGGCACTGAAGCTTTCTTT. Its protein product is CASSRPPGTEAFF.

The chain combines TRBV18 with TRBJ1-4, with 12 bases lining up with TRBD1. With 0 bases clipped from V and 3 bases from J, the junction kept 2 bases outside the gene matches. The CDR3 is 17 residues long. CDR1 and CDR2 from the germline V gene are KGHSH and LQKENI. The CDR3 DNA is TGTGCCAGCTCACCACCGGGACAGGGGGCTTCTAATGAAAAACTGTTTTTT. This sequence encodes CASSPPGQGASNEKLFF.

The chain joins TRBV9 to TRBJ1-6; D is possibly TRBD1 (5 bases). The CDR3 totals 15 residues. CDR1 and CDR2 from the germline V gene are SGDLS and YYNGEE. Trimming removed 4 bases at V and 8 bases at J, with 16 bases between. Here the CDR3 reads CASSSQTEADSPLHF. CDR3 sequence (DNA): TGTGCCAGCAGCTCACAGACAGAGGCGGATTCACCCCTCCACTTT.

This sequence joins TRBV6-5 and TRBJ2-1; the match to TRBD1 covers 7 bases. Looked up from germline, CDR1 is MNHEY and CDR2 is SVGAGI. The V segment lost 6 bases and the J segment 6 bases; nucleotides outside the gene matches: 2. This CDR3 comprises 12 residues. The CDR3 DNA is TGTGCCAGCAGCTGGGACAGCAATGAGCAGTTCTTC. This translates into CASSWDSNEQFF.

V is TRBV7-9 and J is TRBJ1-3; the D gene is possibly TRBD1 (6 bases). V lost 5 bases and J lost 5, with 13 bases in between. CDR3 length equals 14 residues. The germline V gene has CDR1 SEHNR and CDR2 FQNEAQ (reference sequence). In nucleotides, the CDR3 is TGTGCCAGCAGCACAGATCAGGGGCGAAACACCATATATTTT. Encoded protein: CASSTDQGRNTIYF.

As DNA, the CDR3 is TGTGCCAGCAGCTATCGACTAGCGGGGGACAGCTCCTACGAGCAGTACTTC. This translates into CASSYRLAGDSSYEQYF. The chain recombines TRBV7-2 with TRBJ2-7; 12 bases match TRBD2. V lost 4 bases, J lost 0 bases, and 7 bases stayed unmatched. CDR3 size: 17 residues. Germline-derived CDR1 and CDR2 are SGHTA and FQGNSA.

J is TRBJ2-7 and V is TRBV14, with D possibly TRBD2 on 5 matching bases. Germline loops: CDR1 SGHDN, CDR2 FVKESK. With 0 bases removed from V and 2 bases from J, the gap between germline ends came to 14 bases. The CDR3 is 16 residues long. The CDR3: CASSQDRGLLTYEQYF. In DNA form, the CDR3 reads TGTGCCAGCAGCCAAGATCGGGGTTTACTCACCTACGAGCAGTACTTC.

A few counts support this clone. The rearrangement joins TRBV25-1 to TRBJ1-1; perhaps TRBD1 as D (6 bases). The germline CDR1 and CDR2 sequences are MGHDK and SYGVNS. V was shortened by 3 bases and J by 3 bases, with 11 bases between the two germline ends. This CDR3 region has 14 residues. The DNA for the CDR3 is TGTGCCAGCAGTGACCCAGGGGAGTACACTGAAGCTTTCTTT. Translated: CASSDPGEYTEAFF.

This clone showed up just a few times. CDR3 in amino acids: CASSHGWGGNNEKLFF. Here the CDR3 DNA reads TGTGCCAGCAGCCACGGATGGGGGGGGAATAACGAAAAACTGTTTTTT. The rearrangement joins TRBV5-8 to TRBJ1-4, with a weak D call TRBD1 (5 bases). The germline V gene encodes CDR1 SGHTS and CDR2 YDEGEE. The V and J ends lost 4 bases and 8 bases respectively, with 21 bases between them. The CDR3 has 16 residues.

This chain links TRBV2 with TRBJ2-5, with 7 bases that match TRBD1. CDR3 length equals 14 residues. Germline-derived CDR1 and CDR2 are SNHLY and FYNNEI. V shed 6 bases, J shed 2 bases, and the junction held 6 bases outside the gene matches. The CDR3, as DNA: TGTGCCAGCAGCCTGGGACAGACACAAGAGACCCAGTACTTC. This sequence encodes CASSLGQTQETQYF.

The CDR3 DNA reads TGTGCCAGCAGTAAGGGGACAGGGGGCTTCTATGGCTACACCTTC. As protein: CASSKGTGGFYGYTF. The chain uses TRBV6-5 and TRBJ1-2; 12 nucleotides line up with TRBD1. V shed 5 bases, J shed 4 bases, and the junction held 5 bases outside the gene matches. The CDR3 has 15 residues. Germline CDR1 reads MNHEY; CDR2 reads SVGAGI.

This clone was found once. The chain links TRBV7-9 to TRBJ1-1; D remains ambiguous. Germline CDR1 and CDR2: SEHNR and FQNEAQ (reference sequence). The V and J ends lost 1 base and 7 bases respectively, with 10 bases between them. The CDR3 sequence is 13 residues long. DNA of the CDR3: TGTGCCAGCAGCTTAGGGGTGGCGGATGAAGCTTTCTTT. This translates into CASSLGVADEAFF.

The V and J genes are TRBV4-1 and TRBJ1-1; tentative D call: TRBD1 (5 bases). The CDR3 covers 13 residues. Germline assignment: CDR1 MGHRA and CDR2 YSYEKL. Trimming removed 3 bases at V and 0 bases at J, with 5 bases between. In DNA form, the CDR3 reads TGCGCCAGCAGCCACAGGGTGAACACTGAAGCTTTCTTT. It specifies CASSHRVNTEAFF.

The rearrangement uses TRBV6-1 and TRBJ2-5, with D unresolved. Gene TRBJ2-7 matches the end of the DNA better, so the J call may be wrong. The germline gives CDR1 MNHNS, CDR2 SASEGT. The CDR3 has 13 amino acids. This CDR3 reads CASSGQVRYEQYF. In DNA, the CDR3 is TGTGCCAGCAGTGGGCAGGTTCGCTACGAGCAGTACTTC.

The V and J genes are TRBV7-8 and TRBJ2-1, with D perhaps matching TRBD1 (5 bases). Trimming shortened V by 1 base and J by 3 bases, and 10 bases separated the two germline ends. Germline V gene lookup returns CDR1 SGHVS and CDR2 FQNEAQ. The CDR3 runs to 15 residues. The CDR3 bases are TGTGCCAGCAGCTTAGTACAGGAGCTCTACAATGAGCAGTTCTTC. Residues: CASSLVQELYNEQFF.

This clone was found once. The chain carries TRBV5-1 and TRBJ2-7, with a weak D call TRBD2 (6 bases). This CDR3 spans 15 amino acids. Trimming left V 0 bases short and J 4 bases short, with 14 bases between. Per germline, CDR1 SGHRS and CDR2 YFSETQ. CDR3 nucleotides: TGCGCCAGCAGCTTGGGGGAGGACTGGCGGTACGAGCAGTACTTC. Translation gives CASSLGEDWRYEQYF.

The genes are TRBV6-6 and TRBJ2-7, with 10 nucleotides matching TRBD2. The trim removed 6 bases at V and 7 bases at J, leaving 6 bases unmatched. This CDR3 has 13 residues. The germline gives CDR1 MNHNY, CDR2 SVGAGI (reference sequence). CDR3 protein: CASRSRLAGEQYF. The DNA for the CDR3 is TGTGCCAGCAGATCAAGACTAGCGGGTGAGCAGTACTTC.

The chain recombines TRBV10-1 with TRBJ1-1; no firm D call. Trimming removed 0 bases from V and 11 bases from J, with 13 bases in between. From germline, CDR1 is WNHNN and CDR2 SYGVQD (reference sequence). The CDR3 has 13 amino acids. For the CDR3, the DNA is TGCGCCAGCAGTGAGTCGACGACACCGGTGGCTTTCTTT. Protein: CASSESTTPVAFF.